This TCR beta chain was profiled in a study of Ad26.COV2.S vaccination and SARS-CoV-2 variants. Whole-study context: This donor came from the COV1001 trial of Ad26.COV2.S.

Notes on the study in general: Post-vaccination spike-specific CD8+ and CD4+ T cell responses reportedly had substantial breadth. Spike-specific TCR breadth was greater after Ad26.COV2.S than placebo.

Treatment reported: 19 received Ad26.COV2.S at low or high dose, single or two shots; 5 received placebo; per-sample allocation not given. After the first vaccine or placebo injection, samples were drawn on day 63. Repertoires were generated with immunoSEQ multiplex PCR, while TCRdb's copy carries only in-frame clones and drops some. The sample records 500,000 or so clones, about 83% being singletons. This clone was detected once. Its antigen is unknown. Sequencing used peripheral blood, obtained in a trial of Ad26.COV2.S vaccine versus placebo. This receptor was identified in a person between 18 and 65 years old who received the Ad26.COV2.S COVID-19 vaccine or a placebo.

The CDR3 DNA follows: TGTGCCAGCAACTCCCGGAAGGGGACAGCAAACTACGAGCAGTACTTC. Protein sequence: CASNSRKGTANYEQYF. The chain is built from TRBV28 and TRBJ2-7; TRBD1 aligns across 7 bases. CDR3 size: 16 residues. CDR1 is MDHEN and CDR2 is SYDVKM in the germline V gene. V lost 7 bases and J lost 3; bases outside the gene matches: 15.